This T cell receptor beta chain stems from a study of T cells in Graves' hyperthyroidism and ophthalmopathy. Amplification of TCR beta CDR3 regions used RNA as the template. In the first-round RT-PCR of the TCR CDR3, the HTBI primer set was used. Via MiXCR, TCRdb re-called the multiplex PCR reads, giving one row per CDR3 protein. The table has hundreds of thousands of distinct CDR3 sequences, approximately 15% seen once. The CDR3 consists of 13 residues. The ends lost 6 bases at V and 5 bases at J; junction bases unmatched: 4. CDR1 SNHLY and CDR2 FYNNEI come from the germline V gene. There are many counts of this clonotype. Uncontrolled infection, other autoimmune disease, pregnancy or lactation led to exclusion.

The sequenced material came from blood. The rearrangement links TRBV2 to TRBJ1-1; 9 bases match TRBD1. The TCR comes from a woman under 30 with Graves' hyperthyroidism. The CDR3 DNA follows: TGTGCCAGCAGGGACGGACAGGGGACTGAAGCTTTCTTT. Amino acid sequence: CASRDGQGTEAFF.